Presented here are 21 T cell receptor beta chains from one specimen sequenced in a study of blood T cell repertoires in COVID-19. Sequencing used immunoSEQ multiplex PCR; TCRdb keeps in-frame clones, though not all of them. This sample has some 160,000 clones, with 80% to 90% found just once. Input material: peripheral blood. All receptors come from a woman aged 55 to 70 with active COVID-19.

The V gene is TRBV24-1, the J gene TRBJ1-2; 7 bases agree with TRBD1. V shed 2 bases, J shed 7 bases, and the junction held 12 bases outside the gene matches. Germline assignment: CDR1 KGHDR and CDR2 SFDVKD. The CDR3 is made up of 16 amino acids. CDR3 loop: CATSDSLSDRTGGYTF. CDR3 coding DNA: TGTGCCACCAGTGATTCGTTGTCGGACAGGACTGGTGGCTACACCTTC.

The rearrangement joins TRBV6-2 or TRBV6-3 to TRBJ1-6; 8 bases fit TRBD1. Germline V gives CDR1 MNHEY, CDR2 SVGEGT. There are 14 residues in the CDR3. V lost 5 bases, J lost 10 bases, and 7 bases stayed unmatched. The CDR3 bases are TGTGCCAGCAGTCGACAGGGGCTTCGCTCACCCCTCCACTTT. Its translation is CASSRQGLRSPLHF.

J is TRBJ2-2 and V is TRBV7-2; possibly TRBD1 for D (5 bases). V was trimmed by 0 bases and J by 2 bases, leaving 7 bases between them. The CDR3 sequence is 15 residues long. Germline V lookup: CDR1 SGHTA, CDR2 FQGNSA. CDR3 loop: CASSLAGVNTGELFF. In DNA form, the CDR3 reads TGTGCCAGCAGCTTAGCAGGGGTAAACACCGGGGAGCTGTTTTTT.

The chain joins TRBV7-2 to TRBJ1-5; 8 bases line up with TRBD1. CDR3 length equals 18 residues. Trimming took 6 bases from V and 5 from J; bases not matched to a gene: 18. Per germline, CDR1 SGHTA and CDR2 FQGNSA. This CDR3 is CASSSGTGIMGSHQPQHF. The DNA for the CDR3 is TGTGCCAGCAGTTCCGGGACAGGTATTATGGGTTCGCATCAGCCCCAGCATTTT.

This clone was observed a few times. V gene TRBV4-1 combines with J gene TRBJ1-5; D may be TRBD1 (5 bases). Trimming stripped 1 base from V and 7 bases from J, with 14 bases between. This CDR3 contains 15 residues. In germline, CDR1 is MGHRA, CDR2 YSYEKL. Here the CDR3 DNA reads TGCGCCAGCAGCCAAGTACCGGGGGTTGGGCAGCCCCAGCATTTT. Protein product: CASSQVPGVGQPQHF.

The rearrangement links TRBV2 to TRBJ2-5; 9 positions agree with TRBD1. V trimming: 10 bases; J trimming: 1 base; junction bases outside the gene matches: 4. Germline V gives CDR1 SNHLY, CDR2 FYNNEI. This CDR3 contains 13 residues. The CDR3 coding sequence is TGTGCCATAAGGACAGGGGCCCAAGAGACCCAGTACTTC. Translated: CAIRTGAQETQYF.

The V call is TRBV18, the J call TRBJ2-7, with 7 bases fitting TRBD2. Germline loops: CDR1 KGHSH, CDR2 LQKENI. Trimming at V came to 5 bases and at J to 3 bases, leaving 10 bases not matched to a gene. This CDR3 region has 15 residues. In DNA, the CDR3 is TGTGCCAGCTCAACCGACCGGGGGGACCGCTACGAGCAGTACTTC. Encoded protein: CASSTDRGDRYEQYF.

Only one count was recorded for this clone. The chain joins TRBV28 to TRBJ2-3; the D gene is possibly TRBD2 (5 bases). This CDR3 has 15 amino acids. Germline loops: CDR1 MDHEN, CDR2 SYDVKM. The V end lost 3 bases, the J end lost 0 bases, and 10 bases lay between the germline ends. CDR3 in amino acids: CASSLRSGSTDTQYF. CDR3 DNA sequence: TGTGCCAGCAGTTTGCGGAGCGGTAGCACAGATACGCAGTATTTT.

The CDR3 DNA is TGTGCCAGCAGCCATGGGCGAGAGACCCAGTACTTC. It translates to CASSHGRETQYF. This rearrangement joins TRBV7-9 to TRBJ2-5, with unresolved D. V was trimmed by 5 bases and J by 4 bases, leaving 8 bases between them. The CDR3 has 12 amino acids. Germline V gene lookup returns CDR1 SEHNR and CDR2 FQNEAQ (reference sequence).

The chain has TRBV19 and TRBJ2-1, with TRBD2 identical over 7 bases. V trimming: 3 bases; J trimming: 9 bases; junction bases outside the gene matches: 8. Germline CDR1 LNHDA, CDR2 SQIVND (reference sequence). The length of the CDR3 is 14 residues. Here the CDR3 DNA reads TGTGCCAGTAGTATCGGACTAGTCGGTGCTGAGCAGTTCTTC. This encodes CASSIGLVGAEQFF.

As DNA, the CDR3 is TGTGCCAGCAGCTTAAGCTCCCTCGGCACAGATACGCAGTATTTT. This sequence encodes CASSLSSLGTDTQYF. The chain uses TRBV7-2 and TRBJ2-3; D remains unclear. V gave up 2 bases and J gave up 1 base, with 10 bases separating them. Germline lookup yields CDR1 SGHTA and CDR2 FQGNSA. There are 15 residues in the CDR3.

The V call is TRBV6-5, the J call TRBJ2-7; D gene unclear. The CDR3 runs 15 residues. Trimming shortened V by 8 bases and J by 0 bases, and 17 bases separated the two germline ends. The V gene's germline CDR1 is MNHEY and CDR2 SVGAGI. The CDR3 DNA reads as TGTGCCAGCCGGATTACGACACTCAGCTCCTACGAGCAGTACTTC. It encodes CASRITTLSSYEQYF.

This chain uses TRBV7-2 with TRBJ2-1; a weak D match, TRBD1 (6 bases). The CDR3 loop spans 14 amino acids. Deletions cut 3 bases from V and 6 bases from J, with 12 bases between. Germline V gene sequence: CDR1 SGHTA, CDR2 FQGNSA. The CDR3 region has the DNA TGTGCCAGCAGCTTTGGCAGGGGTGCCAATGAGCAGTTCTTC. It codes for CASSFGRGANEQFF.

J is TRBJ2-1 and V is TRBV7-2; D remains unclear. Trimming shortened V by 4 bases and J by 0 bases, and 4 bases separated the two germline ends. This CDR3 region has 13 residues. Germline-derived CDR1 and CDR2 are SGHTA and FQGNSA. Here the CDR3 DNA reads TGTGCCAGCAGCTATAGCTCCTACAATGAGCAGTTCTTC. It encodes CASSYSSYNEQFF.

This rearrangement joins TRBV5-1 to TRBJ1-2, with unresolved D. The ends were cut back, 2 bases at V and 5 bases at J, with 16 bases in the middle. The CDR3 has 15 amino acids. Germline loops: CDR1 SGHRS, CDR2 YFSETQ. The CDR3 protein is CASSFQLTSGYGYTF. CDR3 DNA sequence: TGCGCCAGCAGCTTCCAACTTACCTCGGGGTATGGCTACACCTTC.

This sequence joins TRBV7-9 and TRBJ2-3; a possible D gene is TRBD2 (5 bases). The V end was cut by 2 bases, the J end by 2 bases, with 8 bases between. Germline V gene sequence: CDR1 SEHNR, CDR2 FQNEAQ (reference sequence). The CDR3 loop spans 14 amino acids. The CDR3 is CASSLLAYTDTQYF. CDR3 bases: TGTGCCAGCAGCTTACTAGCCTACACAGATACGCAGTATTTT. The whole variable domain, filled in from reference TRBV7-9 and TRBJ2-3, reads DTGVSQNPRHKITKRGQNVTFRCDPISEHNRLYWYRQTLGQGPEFLTYFQNEAQLEKSRLLSDRFSAERPKGSFSTLEIQRTEQGDSAMYLCASSLLAYTDTQYFGPGTRLTVL.

The CDR3 DNA sequence: TGTGCCAGCAGCCGAGGACTCCGCTACGAGCAGTACTTC. Translating gives CASSRGLRYEQYF. The chain joins TRBV28 to TRBJ2-7, with a tentative D call TRBD2 (5 bases). Trimming left V 6 bases short and J 3 bases short, with 12 bases between. Per the germline V gene, CDR1 is MDHEN and CDR2 is SYDVKM. CDR3 length: 13 residues.

This clone was counted once. The J gene is TRBJ2-5, the V gene TRBV4-3, with 11 positions matching TRBD1. With 1 base clipped from V and 3 bases from J, the junction kept 4 bases outside the gene matches. The CDR3 is 16 amino acids. Germline V gives CDR1 LGHNA, CDR2 YSLEER. The CDR3 bases are TGCGCCAGCAGCCAAGGCTGGGACAGGGGGGAAGAGACCCAGTACTTC. Its protein is CASSQGWDRGEETQYF.

The rearrangement links TRBV18 to TRBJ2-1, with 10 bases matching TRBD1. Trimming at V came to 3 bases and at J to 5 bases, leaving 1 base not matched to a gene. The V gene's germline CDR1 is KGHSH and CDR2 LQKENI. CDR3 length equals 14 residues. The CDR3 bases are TGTGCCAGCTCACCTGGGACAGGGGACAATGAGCAGTTCTTC. Its protein is CASSPGTGDNEQFF.

This clone appeared once. V gene TRBV30 combines with J gene TRBJ2-3; 12 nucleotides line up with TRBD2. This CDR3 region has 13 residues. Unmatched junction bases numbered 4, after V lost 5 bases and J lost 7 bases. Germline V CDR1 and CDR2: GTSNPN, SVGIG (reference sequence). The CDR3 region is CAWRLAGDYTQYF. DNA for the CDR3: TGTGCCTGGCGACTAGCGGGAGACTATACGCAGTATTTT.

The chain carries TRBV27 and TRBJ2-1, with 11 bases lining up with TRBD2. After removal of 5 bases from V and 9 bases from J, the junction contained 6 bases not matched to a gene. Germline loops: CDR1 MNHEY, CDR2 SMNVEV (reference sequence). This CDR3 has 14 residues. CDR3 nucleotides: TGTGCCAGCAGTACGTCACTAGCGGGAGTTGAGCAGTTCTTC. Residues: CASSTSLAGVEQFF.